Sequencing of this T cell receptor beta chain was carried out in a study of T cell responses to AZD1222 COVID-19 vaccine. Study conclusions and caveats: Targeting of unmutated variant regions was reportedly seen in nearly half of spike-specific TCRs. Baseline seropositives among AZD1222 recipients totaled only five to seven.

TCRdb's copy holds only in-frame clones and misses some; the assay was immunoSEQ multiplex PCR. The sample lists 150,000 to 200,000 clones; over 75% were seen once. As regards this clone: Antigen: not known.

This CDR3 spans 13 amino acids. The germline V gene has CDR1 MGHRA and CDR2 YSYEKL. V gave up 1 base and J gave up 8 bases; unmatched junction bases: 2. The sequence derives from an adult in good health. Sequenced material: peripheral blood, taken on day 0 of AZD1222 vaccination. The chain employs TRBV4-1 and TRBJ2-1; 7 bases agree with TRBD2. This CDR3 is CASSQVLADEQFF. Written as DNA, the CDR3 is TGCGCCAGCAGCCAAGTCCTAGCGGATGAGCAGTTCTTC.